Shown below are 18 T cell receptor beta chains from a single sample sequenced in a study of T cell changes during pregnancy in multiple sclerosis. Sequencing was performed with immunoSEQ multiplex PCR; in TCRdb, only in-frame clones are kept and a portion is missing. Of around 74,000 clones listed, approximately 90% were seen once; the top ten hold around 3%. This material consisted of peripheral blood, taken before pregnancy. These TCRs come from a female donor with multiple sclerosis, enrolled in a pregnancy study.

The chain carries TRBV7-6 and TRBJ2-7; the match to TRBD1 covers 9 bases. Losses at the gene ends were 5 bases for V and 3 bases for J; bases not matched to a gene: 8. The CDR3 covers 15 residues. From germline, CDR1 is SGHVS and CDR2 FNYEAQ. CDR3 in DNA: TGTGCCAGCAGCCAACCCCCGGGACAGGGCTACGAGCAGTACTTC. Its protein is CASSQPPGQGYEQYF.

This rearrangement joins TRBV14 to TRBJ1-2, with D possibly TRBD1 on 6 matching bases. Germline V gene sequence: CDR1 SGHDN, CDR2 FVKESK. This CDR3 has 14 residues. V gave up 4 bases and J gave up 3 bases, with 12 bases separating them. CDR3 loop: CASSPGTSYYGYTF. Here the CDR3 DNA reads TGTGCCAGCAGCCCTGGGACATCATACTATGGCTACACCTTC.

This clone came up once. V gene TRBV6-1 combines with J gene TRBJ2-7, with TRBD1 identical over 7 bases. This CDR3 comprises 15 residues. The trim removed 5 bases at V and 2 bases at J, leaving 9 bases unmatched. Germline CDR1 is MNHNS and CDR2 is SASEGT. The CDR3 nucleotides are TGTGCCAGCAGTTCCGGGGACAGCGAGGCCTACGAGCAGTACTTC. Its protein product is CASSSGDSEAYEQYF.

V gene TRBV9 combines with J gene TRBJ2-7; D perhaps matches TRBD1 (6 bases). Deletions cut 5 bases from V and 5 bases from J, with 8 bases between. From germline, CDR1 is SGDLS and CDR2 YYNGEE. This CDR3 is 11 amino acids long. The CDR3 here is CASSYRDEQYF. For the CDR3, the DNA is TGTGCCAGCAGTTACAGGGACGAGCAGTACTTC.

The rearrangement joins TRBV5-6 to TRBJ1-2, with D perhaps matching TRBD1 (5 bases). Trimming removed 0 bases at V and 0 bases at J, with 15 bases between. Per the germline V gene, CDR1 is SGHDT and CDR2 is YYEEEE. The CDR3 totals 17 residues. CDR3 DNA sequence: TGTGCCAGCAGCTTGGAACAGGAGCCGTCCGCTAACTATGGCTACACCTTC. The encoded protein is CASSLEQEPSANYGYTF.

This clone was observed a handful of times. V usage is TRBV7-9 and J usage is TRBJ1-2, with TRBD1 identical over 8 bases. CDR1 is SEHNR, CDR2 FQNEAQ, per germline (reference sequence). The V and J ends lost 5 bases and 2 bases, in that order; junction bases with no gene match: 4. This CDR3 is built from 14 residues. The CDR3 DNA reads TGTGCCAGCAGCGCCCGGGACAGGAACTATGGCTACACCTTC. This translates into CASSARDRNYGYTF. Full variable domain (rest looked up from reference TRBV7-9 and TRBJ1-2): DTGVSQNPRHKITKRGQNVTFRCDPISEHNRLYWYRQTLGQGPEFLTYFQNEAQLEKSRLLSDRFSAERPKGSFSTLEIQRTEQGDSAMYLCASSARDRNYGYTFGSGTRLTVV.

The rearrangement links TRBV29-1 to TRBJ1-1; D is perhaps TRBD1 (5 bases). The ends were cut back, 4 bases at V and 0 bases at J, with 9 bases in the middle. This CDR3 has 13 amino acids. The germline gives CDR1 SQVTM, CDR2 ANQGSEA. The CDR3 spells CSVAGRMNTEAFF. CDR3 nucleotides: TGCAGCGTTGCAGGGCGGATGAACACTGAAGCTTTCTTT.

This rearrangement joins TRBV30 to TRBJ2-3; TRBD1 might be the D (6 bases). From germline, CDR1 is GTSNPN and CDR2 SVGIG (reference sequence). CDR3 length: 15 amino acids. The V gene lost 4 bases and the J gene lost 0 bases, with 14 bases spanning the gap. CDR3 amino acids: CAWTVGQGSTDTQYF. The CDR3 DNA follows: TGTGCCTGGACGGTAGGCCAGGGGAGCACAGATACGCAGTATTTT.

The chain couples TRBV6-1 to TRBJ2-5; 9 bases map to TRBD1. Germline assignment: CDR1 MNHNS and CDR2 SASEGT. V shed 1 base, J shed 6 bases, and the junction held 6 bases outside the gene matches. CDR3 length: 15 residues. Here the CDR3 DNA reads TGTGCCAGCAGTGAAGGGACAGGGGATGTGAAGACCCAGTACTTC. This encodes CASSEGTGDVKTQYF.

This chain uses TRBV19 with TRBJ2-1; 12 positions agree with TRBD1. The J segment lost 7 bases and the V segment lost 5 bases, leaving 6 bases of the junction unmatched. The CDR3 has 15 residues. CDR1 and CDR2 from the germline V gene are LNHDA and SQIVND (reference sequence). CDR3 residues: CASSSGTGGYNEQFF. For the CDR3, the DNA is TGTGCCAGTAGTTCCGGGACAGGGGGCTATAATGAGCAGTTCTTC.

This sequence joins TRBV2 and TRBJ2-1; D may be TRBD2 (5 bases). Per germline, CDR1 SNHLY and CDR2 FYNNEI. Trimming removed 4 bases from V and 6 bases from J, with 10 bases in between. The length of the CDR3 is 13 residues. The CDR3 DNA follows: TGTGCCAGCAGTGGATCTAGCAGCAATGAGCAGTTCTTC. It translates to CASSGSSSNEQFF.

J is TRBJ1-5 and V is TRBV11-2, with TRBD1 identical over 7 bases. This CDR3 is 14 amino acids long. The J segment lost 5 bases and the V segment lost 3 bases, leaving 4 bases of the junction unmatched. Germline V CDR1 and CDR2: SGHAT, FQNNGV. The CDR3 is CASSLTGSHQPQHF. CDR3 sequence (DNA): TGTGCCAGCAGCTTGACAGGGTCTCATCAGCCCCAGCATTTT.

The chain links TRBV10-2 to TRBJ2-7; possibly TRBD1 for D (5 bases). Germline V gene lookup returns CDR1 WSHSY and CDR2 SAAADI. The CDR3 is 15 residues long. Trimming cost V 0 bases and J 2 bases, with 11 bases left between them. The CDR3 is CASSESATVTYEQYF. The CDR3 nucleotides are TGCGCCAGCAGTGAGTCGGCGACAGTGACCTACGAGCAGTACTTC.

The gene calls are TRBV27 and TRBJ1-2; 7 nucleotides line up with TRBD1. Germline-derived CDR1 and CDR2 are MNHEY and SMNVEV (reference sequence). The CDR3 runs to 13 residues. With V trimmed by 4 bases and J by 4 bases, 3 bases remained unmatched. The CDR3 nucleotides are TGTGCCAGCAGTTGGGGGACAGCCTATGGCTACACCTTC. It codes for CASSWGTAYGYTF.

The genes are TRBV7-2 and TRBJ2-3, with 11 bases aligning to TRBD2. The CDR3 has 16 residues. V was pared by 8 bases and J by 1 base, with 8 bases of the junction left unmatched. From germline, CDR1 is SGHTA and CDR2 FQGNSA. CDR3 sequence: CASLRLAGYGTDTQYF. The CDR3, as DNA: TGTGCCAGCCTTCGACTAGCGGGGTACGGCACAGATACGCAGTATTTT.

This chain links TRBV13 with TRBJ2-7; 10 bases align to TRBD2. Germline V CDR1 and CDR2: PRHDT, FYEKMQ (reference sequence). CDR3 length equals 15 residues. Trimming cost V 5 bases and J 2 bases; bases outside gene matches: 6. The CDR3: CASSHLAGVAYEQYF. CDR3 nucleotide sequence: TGTGCCAGCAGCCACCTAGCGGGGGTCGCCTACGAGCAGTACTTC.

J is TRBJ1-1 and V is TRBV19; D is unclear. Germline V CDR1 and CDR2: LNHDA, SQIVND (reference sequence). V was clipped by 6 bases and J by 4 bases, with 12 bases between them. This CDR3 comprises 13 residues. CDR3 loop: CASRRRVSTEAFF. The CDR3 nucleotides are TGTGCCAGTAGAAGGAGGGTGAGCACTGAAGCTTTCTTT. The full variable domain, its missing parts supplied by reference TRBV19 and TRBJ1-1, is DGGITQSPKYLFRKEGQNVTLSCEQNLNHDAMYWYRQDPGQGLRLIYYSQIVNDFQKGDIAEGYSVSREKKESFPLTVTSAQKNPTAFYLCASRRRVSTEAFFGQGTRLTVV.

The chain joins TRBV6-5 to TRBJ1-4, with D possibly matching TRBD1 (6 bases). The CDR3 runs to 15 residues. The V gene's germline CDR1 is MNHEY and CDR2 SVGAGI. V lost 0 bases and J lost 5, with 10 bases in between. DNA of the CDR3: TGTGCCAGCAGTTACTCGGGGGCAGGGAATGAAAAACTGTTTTTT. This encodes CASSYSGAGNEKLFF.